This TCR beta chain was sequenced in a study of control samples from healthy donors and cancer patients. Sequencing was performed with immunoSEQ multiplex PCR; in TCRdb, only in-frame clones are kept and a portion is missing. The profile shows fewer than 500,000 clones, around 90% of them singletons. This CDR3 region has 13 residues. From germline, CDR1 is MNHEY and CDR2 SVGAGI. The V end was cut by 7 bases, the J end by 1 base, with 10 bases between. Specimen: PBMCs. The clonotype was recovered from a man aged 35 to 55 with head and neck cancer. The genes are TRBV6-5 and TRBJ1-1; D is undetermined. Written as DNA, the CDR3 is TGTGCCAGCATCAGGACGGAGAACACTGAAGCTTTCTTT. Its translation: CASIRTENTEAFF.